These T cell receptor beta chains were read from a single sample in a study of PD-1 blockade in classical Hodgkin lymphoma. Repertoires were generated with immunoSEQ multiplex PCR, while TCRdb's copy carries only in-frame clones and drops some. The table includes about 85,000 clones, 85% to 95% detected once. Sequenced here: peripheral blood mononuclear cells (PBMCs), sampled before the second cycle of nivolumab. These TCRs come from a human donor with classical Hodgkin lymphoma. The CDR3 runs from the conserved cysteine through the conserved F or W. A D gene is named only where the DNA matches it firmly. Clone size is not always given. Where it is, it says once, few, many or a class for expanded clones.

CDR3nt: TGTGCCAGCAGCTTAACTGTTTCGGGGAATGGCTACACCTTC
CDR3aa: CASSLTVSGNGYTF
abundance: -
j_gene: TRBJ1-2
len: 14
d_gene: -
v_gene: TRBV5-4

CDR3nt: TGTGCCAGCAGCCCGCTTGCTCGGCTAGCCCACTACGAGCAGTACTTC
CDR3aa: CASSPLARLAHYEQYF
abundance: -
j_gene: TRBJ2-7
len: 16
d_gene: -
v_gene: TRBV21-1

CDR3nt: TGTGCCAGCAGCGTAGCGGCAGGGCGTCAGCCCCAGCATTTT
CDR3aa: CASSVAAGRQPQHF
abundance: -
j_gene: TRBJ1-5
len: 14
d_gene: -
v_gene: TRBV9

CDR3nt: TGTGCCAGCAGATCTTCGGGCGGGAGGACCTACACAGATACGCAGTATTTT
CDR3aa: CASRSSGGRTYTDTQYF
abundance: -
j_gene: TRBJ2-3
len: 17
d_gene: TRBD2
v_gene: TRBV7-2

CDR3nt: TGCGCCAGCAGCTTGGAAGGTGGAGGACTAGGTTCGGGGGACACCGGGGAGCTGTTTTTT
CDR3aa: CASSLEGGGLGSGDTGELFF
abundance: -
j_gene: TRBJ2-2
len: 20
d_gene: TRBD2
v_gene: TRBV5-1

CDR3nt: TGTGCCAGCAGTTTCAGACAAACCACCGGGGAGCTGTTTTTT
CDR3aa: CASSFRQTTGELFF
abundance: -
j_gene: TRBJ2-2
len: 14
d_gene: -
v_gene: TRBV27

CDR3nt: TGCAGCGCTGAGAGTAGTAGCGGGAGGTCCTACAATGAGCAGTTCTTC
CDR3aa: CSAESSSGRSYNEQFF
abundance: -
j_gene: TRBJ2-1
len: 16
d_gene: TRBD2
v_gene: TRBV29-1

CDR3nt: TGTGCCTCCGGGAAGCCAGATACGCAGTATTTT
CDR3aa: CASGKPDTQYF
abundance: -
j_gene: TRBJ2-3
len: 11
d_gene: -
v_gene: TRBV30

CDR3nt: TGTGCCAGCAGTGACTCGGCGGGCGCTTTCCTGTGGCAGTTCTTC
CDR3aa: CASSDSAGAFLWQFF
abundance: -
j_gene: TRBJ2-1
len: 15
d_gene: -
v_gene: TRBV6-4

CDR3nt: TGTGCCAGCAGTTTACAAAGGACCAGGCCTTACACCTTC
CDR3aa: CASSLQRTRPYTF
abundance: -
j_gene: TRBJ1-2
len: 13
d_gene: -
v_gene: TRBV27

CDR3nt: TGCGCCAGCAGCTTGGAATCGGCGGGAGGGCTGGATGAGCAGTTCTTC
CDR3aa: CASSLESAGGLDEQFF
abundance: few
j_gene: TRBJ2-1
len: 16
d_gene: TRBD2
v_gene: TRBV5-1

CDR3nt: TGTGCCAGCAGCCCAGGGGACAGGAGGGATGGAAACACCATATATTTT
CDR3aa: CASSPGDRRDGNTIYF
abundance: -
j_gene: TRBJ1-3
len: 16
d_gene: TRBD1
v_gene: TRBV11-2

CDR3nt: TGCAGCGTTGAAGAACCGGGACTAGGGGTTAATGAGCAGTTCTTC
CDR3aa: CSVEEPGLGVNEQFF
abundance: -
j_gene: TRBJ2-1
len: 15
d_gene: TRBD2
v_gene: TRBV29-1

CDR3nt: TGTGCCAGCAGTTACGCCACAGGCTACGAGCAGTACTTC
CDR3aa: CASSYATGYEQYF
abundance: -
j_gene: TRBJ2-7
len: 13
d_gene: -
v_gene: TRBV6-5

CDR3nt: TGTGCCAGCACCCTGGGGGGGACTACAGATACGCAGTATTTT
CDR3aa: CASTLGGTTDTQYF
abundance: -
j_gene: TRBJ2-3
len: 14
d_gene: TRBD2
v_gene: TRBV28